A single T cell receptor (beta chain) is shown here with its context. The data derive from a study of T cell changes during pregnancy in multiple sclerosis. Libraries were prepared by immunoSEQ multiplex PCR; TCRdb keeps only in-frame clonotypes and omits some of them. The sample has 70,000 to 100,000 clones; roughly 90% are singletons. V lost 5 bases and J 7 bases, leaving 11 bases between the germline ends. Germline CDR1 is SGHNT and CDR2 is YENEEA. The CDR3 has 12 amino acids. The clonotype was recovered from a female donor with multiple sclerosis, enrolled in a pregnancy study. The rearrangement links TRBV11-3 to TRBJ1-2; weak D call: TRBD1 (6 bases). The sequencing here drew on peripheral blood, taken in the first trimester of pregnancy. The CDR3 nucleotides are TGTGCCAGCAGCGCGTCAGGGGTTGGCTACACCTTC. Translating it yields CASSASGVGYTF.